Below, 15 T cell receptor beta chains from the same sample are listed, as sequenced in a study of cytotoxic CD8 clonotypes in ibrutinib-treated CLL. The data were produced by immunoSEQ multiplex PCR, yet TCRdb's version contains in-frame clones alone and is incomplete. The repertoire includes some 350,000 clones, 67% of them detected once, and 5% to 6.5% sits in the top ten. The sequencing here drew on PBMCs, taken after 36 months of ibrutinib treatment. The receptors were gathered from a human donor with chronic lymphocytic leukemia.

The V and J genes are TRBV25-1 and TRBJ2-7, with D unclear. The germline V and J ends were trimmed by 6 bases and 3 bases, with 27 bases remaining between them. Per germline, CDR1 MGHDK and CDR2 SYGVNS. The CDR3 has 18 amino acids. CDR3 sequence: CASSSDNWKNPTNYEQYF. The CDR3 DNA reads TGTGCCAGCAGCAGTGATAACTGGAAAAACCCCACCAACTACGAGCAGTACTTC.

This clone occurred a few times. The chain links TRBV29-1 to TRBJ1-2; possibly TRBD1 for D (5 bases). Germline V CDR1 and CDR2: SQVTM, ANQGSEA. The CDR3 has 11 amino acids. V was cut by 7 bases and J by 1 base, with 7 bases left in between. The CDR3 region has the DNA TGCAGCGGTGGGGGTAACTATGGCTACACCTTC. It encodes CSGGGNYGYTF.

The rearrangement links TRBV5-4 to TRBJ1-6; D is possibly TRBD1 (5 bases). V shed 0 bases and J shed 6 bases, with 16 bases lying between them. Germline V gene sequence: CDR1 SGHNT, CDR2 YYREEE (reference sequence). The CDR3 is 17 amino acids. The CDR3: CASSLDGGTVVNSPLHF. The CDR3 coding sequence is TGTGCCAGCAGCTTGGATGGGGGGACGGTCGTTAATTCACCCCTCCACTTT.

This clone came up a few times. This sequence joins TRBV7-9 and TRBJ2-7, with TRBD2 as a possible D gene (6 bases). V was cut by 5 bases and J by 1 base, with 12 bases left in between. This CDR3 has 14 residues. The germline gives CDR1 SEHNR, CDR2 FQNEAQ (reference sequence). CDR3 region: CASSTTGESYEQYF. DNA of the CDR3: TGTGCCAGCAGCACAACGGGGGAGTCCTACGAGCAGTACTTC. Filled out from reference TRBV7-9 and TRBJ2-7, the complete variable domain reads DTGVSQNPRHKITKRGQNVTFRCDPISEHNRLYWYRQTLGQGPEFLTYFQNEAQLEKSRLLSDRFSAERPKGSFSTLEIQRTEQGDSAMYLCASSTTGESYEQYFGPGTRLTVT.

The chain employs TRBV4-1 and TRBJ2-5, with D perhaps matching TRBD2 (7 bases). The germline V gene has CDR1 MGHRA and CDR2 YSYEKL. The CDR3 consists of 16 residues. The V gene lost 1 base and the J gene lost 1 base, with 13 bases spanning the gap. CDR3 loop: CASSQAGGAFQETQYF. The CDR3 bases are TGCGCCAGCAGCCAAGCTGGGGGGGCCTTCCAAGAGACCCAGTACTTC.

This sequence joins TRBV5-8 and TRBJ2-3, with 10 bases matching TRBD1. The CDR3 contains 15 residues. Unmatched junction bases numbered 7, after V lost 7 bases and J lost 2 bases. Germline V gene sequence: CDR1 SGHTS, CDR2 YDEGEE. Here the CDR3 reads CASPRGTGDTDTQYF. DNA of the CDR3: TGTGCCAGCCCGCGCGGGACAGGGGACACAGATACGCAGTATTTT.

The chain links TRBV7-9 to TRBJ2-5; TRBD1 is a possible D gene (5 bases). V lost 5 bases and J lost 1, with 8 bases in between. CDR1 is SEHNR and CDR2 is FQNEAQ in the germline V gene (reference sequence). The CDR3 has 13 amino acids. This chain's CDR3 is CASSDRAQETQYF. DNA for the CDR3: TGTGCCAGCAGCGACAGAGCCCAAGAGACCCAGTACTTC.

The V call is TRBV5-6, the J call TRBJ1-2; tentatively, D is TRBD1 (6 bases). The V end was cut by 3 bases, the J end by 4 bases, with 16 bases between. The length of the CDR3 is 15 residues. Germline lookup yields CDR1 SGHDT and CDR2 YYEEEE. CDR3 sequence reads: CASSSQGHPIYGYTF. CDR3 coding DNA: TGTGCCAGCAGCTCACAGGGCCATCCCATCTATGGCTACACCTTC.

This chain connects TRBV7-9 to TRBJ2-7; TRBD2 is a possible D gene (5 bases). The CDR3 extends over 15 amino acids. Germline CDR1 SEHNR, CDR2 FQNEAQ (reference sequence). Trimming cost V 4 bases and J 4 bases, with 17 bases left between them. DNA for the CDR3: TGTGCCAGCAGCTCACTCAGCGGTCGGGCGTACGAGCAGTACTTC. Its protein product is CASSSLSGRAYEQYF. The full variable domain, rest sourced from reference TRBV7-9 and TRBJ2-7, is DTGVSQNPRHKITKRGQNVTFRCDPISEHNRLYWYRQTLGQGPEFLTYFQNEAQLEKSRLLSDRFSAERPKGSFSTLEIQRTEQGDSAMYLCASSSLSGRAYEQYFGPGTRLTVT.

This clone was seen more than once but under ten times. The CDR3 here is CARETGTGSYNEQFF. The CDR3 nucleotides read TGCGCCAGGGAAACCGGGACAGGGTCCTACAATGAGCAGTTCTTC. The chain combines TRBV10-1 with TRBJ2-1, with 9 bases fitting TRBD1. Germline V gives CDR1 WNHNN, CDR2 SYGVQD (reference sequence). CDR3 length: 15 residues. The ends lost 9 bases at V and 1 base at J; junction bases unmatched: 7.

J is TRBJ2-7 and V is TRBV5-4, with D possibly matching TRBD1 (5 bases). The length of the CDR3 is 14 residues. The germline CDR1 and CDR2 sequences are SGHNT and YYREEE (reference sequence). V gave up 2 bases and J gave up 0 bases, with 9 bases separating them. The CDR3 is CASSFSQGSYEQYF. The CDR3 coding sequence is TGTGCCAGCAGCTTCTCCCAGGGCTCCTACGAGCAGTACTTC.

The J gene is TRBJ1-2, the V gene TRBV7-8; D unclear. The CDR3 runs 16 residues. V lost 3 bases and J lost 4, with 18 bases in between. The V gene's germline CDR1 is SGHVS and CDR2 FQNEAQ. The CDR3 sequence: CASSFRPVGSPYGYTF. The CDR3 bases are TGTGCCAGCAGCTTTCGGCCGGTGGGTTCCCCCTATGGCTACACCTTC.

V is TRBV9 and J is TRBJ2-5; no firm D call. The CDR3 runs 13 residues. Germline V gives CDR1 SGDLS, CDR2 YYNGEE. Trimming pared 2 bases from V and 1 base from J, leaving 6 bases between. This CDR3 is CASSVGAQETQYF. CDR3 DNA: TGTGCCAGCAGCGTCGGCGCCCAAGAGACCCAGTACTTC. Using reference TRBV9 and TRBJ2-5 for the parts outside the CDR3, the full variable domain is DSGVTQTPKHLITATGQRVTLRCSPRSGDLSVYWYQQSLDQGLQFLIQYYNGEERAKGNILERFSAQQFPDLHSELNLSSLELGDSALYFCASSVGAQETQYFGPGTRLLVL.

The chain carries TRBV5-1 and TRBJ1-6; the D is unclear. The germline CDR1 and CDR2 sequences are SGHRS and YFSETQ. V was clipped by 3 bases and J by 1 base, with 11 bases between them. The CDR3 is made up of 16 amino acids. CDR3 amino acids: CASSSTGGSYNSPLHF. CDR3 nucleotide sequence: TGCGCCAGCAGCTCCACGGGTGGTTCCTATAATTCACCCCTCCACTTT.

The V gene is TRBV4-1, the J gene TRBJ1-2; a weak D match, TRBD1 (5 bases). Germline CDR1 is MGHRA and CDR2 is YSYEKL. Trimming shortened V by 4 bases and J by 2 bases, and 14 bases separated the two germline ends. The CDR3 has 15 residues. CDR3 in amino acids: CASSPRTGLNYGYTF. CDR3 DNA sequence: TGCGCCAGCAGCCCGCGGACGGGACTGAACTATGGCTACACCTTC.